Listed here is a single T cell receptor (beta chain). Its matching antigen is unknown. These data are taken from a study of cytomegalovirus exposure and HLA in healthy donors. The wider study: The Caucasian-associated ancestry cluster contained 81% of the roughly 370 genotyped donors. Study-wide points: An analysis that came later showed most CMV-associated TCR beta chains appearing HLA-restricted. Later analysis found that TCR beta chains associated with HLA were more clonally expanded than other, equally common chains. Over 150 TCR beta chains were listed as cytomegalovirus-associated.

PCR primers comprised 60 Vbeta and 13 Jbeta primers. TCRdb's table, derived via immunoSEQ multiplex PCR, lists solely in-frame clones and lacks some. This sample carries 210,000 or so clones, over 75% of them seen once, and the ten largest clones take approximately 0.47%. The V end was cut by 5 bases, the J end by 2 bases, with 13 bases between. Germline V CDR1 and CDR2: LGHNT, FRNRAP. There are 14 residues in the CDR3. This receptor was obtained from a boy aged 5 to 17 in good health and CMV-seronegative. The chain joins TRBV12-5 to TRBJ2-7, with a weak D call TRBD2 (5 bases). Sample: PBMCs. Written as DNA, the CDR3 is TGTGCTAGTGGTCCACCCGACGGGACCTACGAGCAGTACTTC. Protein sequence: CASGPPDGTYEQYF.